The clone carrying this T cell receptor (beta chain) appeared many times. Its antigen is as yet unknown. Time point meaning: sample taken at primary tumor resection. From the 5' RACE reads, TCRdb called clonotypes with MiXCR, one entry per CDR3 protein. The top ten clones hold roughly a tenth of a sample with approximately 21,000 distinct CDR3 sequences, about 4.3% of them seen once. The record originates from a study of spatial heterogeneity in lung cancer. Germline V CDR1 and CDR2: SGHTA, FQGNSA. V lost 3 bases and J 1 base, leaving 13 bases between the germline ends. The CDR3 extends over 15 amino acids. Study observations and caveats: Counts that tracked tumor mutation counts were those of expanded intratumoral alpha and beta TCRs. The study found that ubiquitous and regional expanded TCR counts tracked ubiquitous and regional nonsynonymous mutations, respectively.

The V call is TRBV7-2, the J call TRBJ2-7; D is perhaps TRBD2 (6 bases). Source: lung tumor tissue, taken at surgery. The clonotype was recovered from a male donor with early-stage non-small cell lung cancer. In DNA, the CDR3 is TGTGCCAGCAGCTTTTCGGGACTCAAATCCTACGAGCAGTACTTC. This translates into CASSFSGLKSYEQYF.